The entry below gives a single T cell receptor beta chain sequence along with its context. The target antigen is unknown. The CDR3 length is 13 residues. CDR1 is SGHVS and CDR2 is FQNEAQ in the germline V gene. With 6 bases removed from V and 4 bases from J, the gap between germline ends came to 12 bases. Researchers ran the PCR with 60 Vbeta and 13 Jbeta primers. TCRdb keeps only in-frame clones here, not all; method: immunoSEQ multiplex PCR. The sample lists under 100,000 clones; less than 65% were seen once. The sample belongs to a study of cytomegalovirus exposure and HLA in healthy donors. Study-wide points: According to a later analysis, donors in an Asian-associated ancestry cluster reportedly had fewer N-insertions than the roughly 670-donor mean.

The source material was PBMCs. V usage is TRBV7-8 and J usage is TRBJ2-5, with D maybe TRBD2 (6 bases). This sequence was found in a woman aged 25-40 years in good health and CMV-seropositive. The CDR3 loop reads CASRPRGRETQYF. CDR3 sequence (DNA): TGTGCCAGCAGACCCCGGGGGAGAGAGACCCAGTACTTC.